This TCR beta chain originates from a study of STAT3 mutations in large granular lymphocyte leukemia (dated by TCRdb to about 2019). Describing the broader study: In roughly half of the longitudinally sequenced T-LGLL patients, canonical activating STAT3 mutations were detected. Over half of the T-LGLL patients were given one or more immunosuppressive therapy regimens, and 40% of those treated had a hematologic response. Patients with T-cell large granular lymphocyte leukemia underwent serial deep sequencing of TCRbeta CDR3 and STAT3 to reconstruct clonal hierarchy and dynamics. From an initial cohort of about 200 LGL patients, eighteen representative T-LGLL cases were selected for longitudinal TCRbeta and STAT3 sequencing. A couple of patients with natural killer LGL leukemia were also sequenced longitudinally as controls within the study. For each patient, sequencing was performed at an average of roughly 4 time points, with a range of 2 to 8 samplings.

DNA was extracted from blood mononuclear cells, with the same DNA used for both TCR and STAT3 sequencing. TCRbeta libraries were sequenced on an Illumina MiSeq, averaging roughly 41,000 productive templates per sample. Using multiplex PCR amplification, the immunoSEQ assay generated the TCRbeta CDR3 libraries. On the authors' methods: Repertoire diversity was computed as previously defined, with values near 0 indicating extremely monoclonal samples. TCRdb obtained this table from immuneACCESS and retained in-frame rearrangements with V and J assigned. These tables miss some clones; where compared with another copy, unresolved V genes account for less than half of the shortfall, and the remainder is unexplained. V, J and clone size were drawn from that table, and D and trimming were deduced from the DNA. The sample table shows tens of thousands of clones, and roughly 84% are seen once. The biggest ten clones account for about 0.46% of the sample.

With respect to this clone: Its antigen is still unknown. Nothing much larger sits one base from this clone, and base qualities are not available.

General findings and caveats noted by the study authors: In several patients, dominant TCR clone burden exceeded STAT3 mutant burden, suggesting STAT3 mutation arose secondarily within a pre-expanded clone. At least one immunodominant TCRbeta clonotype was present in every T-LGLL patient, and multiple immunodominant subclonotypes appeared in about half of the T-LGLL patients. Variable intervals between samplings and differing treatment regimens complicated linking therapy response to changes in TCR clonal burden. TCR clonotype switching after therapy was seen in about 35% of the 18 patients, with all newly emerging clones being STAT3 wild type. Because no samples were available when a clone first appeared, clonal expansion had to be inferred from samplings taken at other points. Since codominant clonotypes persisted in some patients, a small but highly pathogenic clone may have gone undetected.

Via the germline V gene (reference sequence), CDR1 is MNHEY and CDR2 SMNVEV. At the junction V is shortened by 1 base and J by 6 bases, with 10 bases in between. Including the terminal cysteine and phenylalanine, the CDR3 comprises 15 residues. Just CDR3 DNA is preserved here, 45 bases in frame from base 1. The chain was built from TRBV27 and TRBJ1-6; a tentative D match to TRBD1 spans 5 bases. The TCR was taken from a human donor with T large granular lymphocyte leukemia. Some clones in this sample may be carry-over from other donors' samples. The sample was PBMCs. The base sequence is TGTGCCAGCAGTTTATGGGCAGGGAGTAATTCACCCCTCCACTTT. Translated, it gives CASSLWAGSNSPLHF.